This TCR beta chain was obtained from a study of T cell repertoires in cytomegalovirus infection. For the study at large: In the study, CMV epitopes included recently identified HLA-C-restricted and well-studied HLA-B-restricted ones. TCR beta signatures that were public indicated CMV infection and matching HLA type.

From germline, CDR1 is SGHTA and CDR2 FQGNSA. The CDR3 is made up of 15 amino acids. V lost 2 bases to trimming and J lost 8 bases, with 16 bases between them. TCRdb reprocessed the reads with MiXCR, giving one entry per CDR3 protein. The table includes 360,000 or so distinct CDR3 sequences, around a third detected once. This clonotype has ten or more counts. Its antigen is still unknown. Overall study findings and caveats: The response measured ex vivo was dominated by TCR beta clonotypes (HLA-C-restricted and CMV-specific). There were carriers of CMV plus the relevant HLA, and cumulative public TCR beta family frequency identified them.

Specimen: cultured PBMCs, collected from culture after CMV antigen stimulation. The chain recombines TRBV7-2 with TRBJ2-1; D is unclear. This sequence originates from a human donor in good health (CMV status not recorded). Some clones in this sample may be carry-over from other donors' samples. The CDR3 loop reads CASSLLDPRTDEQFF. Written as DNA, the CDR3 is TGTGCCAGCAGCTTACTAGACCCCAGGACGGATGAGCAGTTCTTC.